This entry describes one T cell receptor (beta chain). Its specificity is not known. The source of the sample is a study of T-cell memory formation after mild COVID-19. Study findings and constraints: Later expanders leaned toward CD4+, whereas clones contracting from day 15 to 85 were balanced CD4/CD8.

TCRdb processed the 5' RACE reads anew with MiXCR; each CDR3 protein has one entry. Of 450,000 or so distinct CDR3 sequences in the sample, roughly 25% were seen once. The sequenced sample was PBMCs or a T cell subset sorted from them (not recorded which). This clonotype was sampled from an adult woman who had mild COVID-19 (a few samples of this study predate the infection). Cell type and time point are not known.

CDR3 nucleotide sequence: TGTGCCAGCAGCGTAACGTGGACAGGGGACTACAATGAGCAGTTCTTC. Protein product: CASSVTWTGDYNEQFF. The rearrangement uses TRBV5-5 and TRBJ2-1; 9 bases match TRBD1. The V gene's germline CDR1 is SGHKS and CDR2 YYEKEE (reference sequence). This CDR3 spans 16 amino acids. The V and J ends lost 4 bases and 3 bases, in that order; junction bases with no gene match: 8.